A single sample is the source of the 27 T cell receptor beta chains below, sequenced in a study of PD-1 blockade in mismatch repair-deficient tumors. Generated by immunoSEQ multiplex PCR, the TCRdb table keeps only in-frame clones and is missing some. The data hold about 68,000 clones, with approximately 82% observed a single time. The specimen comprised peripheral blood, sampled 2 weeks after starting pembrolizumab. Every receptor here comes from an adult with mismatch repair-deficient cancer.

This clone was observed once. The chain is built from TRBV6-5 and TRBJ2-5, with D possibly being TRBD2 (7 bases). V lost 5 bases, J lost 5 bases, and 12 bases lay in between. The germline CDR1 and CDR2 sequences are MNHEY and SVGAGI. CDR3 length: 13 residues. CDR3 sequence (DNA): TGTGCCAGCAGTCACAGGGAGGGTGAGACCCAGTACTTC. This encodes CASSHREGETQYF.

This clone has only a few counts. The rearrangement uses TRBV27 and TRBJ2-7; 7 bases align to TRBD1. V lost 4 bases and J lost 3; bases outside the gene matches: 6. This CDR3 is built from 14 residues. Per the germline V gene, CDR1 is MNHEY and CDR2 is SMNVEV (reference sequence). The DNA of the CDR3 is TGTGCCAGCAGTTCGGACAGGTTGAACTACGAGCAGTACTTC. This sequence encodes CASSSDRLNYEQYF.

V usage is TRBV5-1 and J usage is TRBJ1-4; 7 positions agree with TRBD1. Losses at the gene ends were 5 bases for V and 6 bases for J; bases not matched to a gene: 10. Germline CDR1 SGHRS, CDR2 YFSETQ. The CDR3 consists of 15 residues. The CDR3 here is CASRAQGSVDEKLFF. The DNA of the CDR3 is TGCGCCAGCAGGGCACAGGGGAGTGTGGATGAAAAACTGTTTTTT.

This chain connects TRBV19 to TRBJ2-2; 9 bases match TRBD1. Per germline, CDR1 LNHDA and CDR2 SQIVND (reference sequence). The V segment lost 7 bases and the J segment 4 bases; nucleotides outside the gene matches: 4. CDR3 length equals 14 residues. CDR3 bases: TGTGCCAGTATCAGACAGGGGGGCACCGGGGAGCTGTTTTTT. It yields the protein CASIRQGGTGELFF.

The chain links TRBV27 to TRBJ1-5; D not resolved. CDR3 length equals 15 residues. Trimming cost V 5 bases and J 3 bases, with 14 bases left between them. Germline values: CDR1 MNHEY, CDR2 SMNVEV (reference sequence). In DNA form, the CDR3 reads TGTGCCAGCAGTCCCCTGGACGGATACAATCAGCCCCAGCATTTT. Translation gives CASSPLDGYNQPQHF.

CDR3 loop: CSARAYHEQFF. In DNA form, the CDR3 reads TGCAGTGCTAGAGCTTACCATGAGCAGTTCTTC. The chain joins TRBV20-1 to TRBJ2-1; D is unclear. This CDR3 is 11 amino acids long. The V gene's germline CDR1 is DFQATT and CDR2 SNEGSKA (reference sequence). Trimming took off 1 base at V and 8 bases at J, with 6 bases between the two ends.

The CDR3 nucleotides are TGTGCCAGCAGCCGTGGGGGGCTAGCGGAGTTCTCCTACAATGAGCAGTTCTTC. Encoded protein: CASSRGGLAEFSYNEQFF. The chain uses TRBV7-2 and TRBJ2-1; D may be TRBD2 (7 bases). Trimming stripped 5 bases from V and 0 bases from J, with 20 bases between. This CDR3 spans 18 amino acids. Germline assignment: CDR1 SGHTA and CDR2 FQGNSA.

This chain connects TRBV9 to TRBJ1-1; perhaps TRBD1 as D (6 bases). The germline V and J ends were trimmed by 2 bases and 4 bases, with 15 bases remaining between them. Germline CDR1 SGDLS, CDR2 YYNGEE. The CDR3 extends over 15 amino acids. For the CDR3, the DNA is TGTGCCAGCAGCGTGGCAGGGGTTCCAACCACTGAAGCTTTCTTT. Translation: CASSVAGVPTTEAFF.

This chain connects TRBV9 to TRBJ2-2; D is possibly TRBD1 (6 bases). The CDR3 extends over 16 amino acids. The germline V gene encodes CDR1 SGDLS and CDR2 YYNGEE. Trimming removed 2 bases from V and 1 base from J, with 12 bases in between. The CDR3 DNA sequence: TGTGCCAGCAGCGTTACAGGGAGCCTGAACACCGGGGAGCTGTTTTTT. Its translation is CASSVTGSLNTGELFF.

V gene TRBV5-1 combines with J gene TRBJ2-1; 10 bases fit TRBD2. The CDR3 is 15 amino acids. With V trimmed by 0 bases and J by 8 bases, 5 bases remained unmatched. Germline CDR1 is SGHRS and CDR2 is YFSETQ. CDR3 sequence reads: CASSLVSSGSDEQFF. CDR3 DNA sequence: TGCGCCAGCAGCTTGGTGTCTAGCGGGAGCGATGAGCAGTTCTTC. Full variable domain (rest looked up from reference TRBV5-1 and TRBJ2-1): KAGVTQTPRYLIKTRGQQVTLSCSPISGHRSVSWYQQTPGQGLQFLFEYFSETQRNKGNFPGRFSGRQFSNSRSEMNVSTLELGDSALYLCASSLVSSGSDEQFFGPGTRLTVL.

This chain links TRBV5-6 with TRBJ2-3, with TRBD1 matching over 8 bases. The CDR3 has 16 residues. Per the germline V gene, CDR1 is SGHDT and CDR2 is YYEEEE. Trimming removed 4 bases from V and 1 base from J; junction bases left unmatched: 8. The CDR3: CASSIDRGWGTDTQYF. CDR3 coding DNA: TGTGCCAGCAGCATTGACAGGGGTTGGGGCACAGATACGCAGTATTTT.

CDR3 protein: CASSDLHSYEQYF. CDR3 nucleotides: TGTGCCAGCAGCGACCTCCACTCCTACGAGCAGTACTTC. The chain combines TRBV21-1 with TRBJ2-7. TRBV21-1 is reported as a pseudogene. CDR3 length: 13 residues.

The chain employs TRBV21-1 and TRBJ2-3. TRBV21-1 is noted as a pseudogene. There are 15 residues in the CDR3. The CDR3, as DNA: TGTGCCAGCAGCAACAGGGAGCGAAGCACAGATACGCAGTATTTT. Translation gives CASSNRERSTDTQYF.

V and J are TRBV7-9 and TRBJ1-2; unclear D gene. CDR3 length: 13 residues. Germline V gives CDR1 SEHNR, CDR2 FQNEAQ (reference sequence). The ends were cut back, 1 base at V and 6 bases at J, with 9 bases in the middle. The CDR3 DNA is TGTGCCAGCAGCTTAGGGCTCTTCGATGGCTACACCTTC. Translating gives CASSLGLFDGYTF.

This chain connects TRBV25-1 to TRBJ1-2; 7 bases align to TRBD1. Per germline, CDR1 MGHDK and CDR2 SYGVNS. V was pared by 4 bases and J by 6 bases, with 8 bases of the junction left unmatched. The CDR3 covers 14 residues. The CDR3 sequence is CASSGSLGTDGYTF. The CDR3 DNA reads TGTGCCAGCAGTGGCTCACTGGGGACAGATGGCTACACCTTC.

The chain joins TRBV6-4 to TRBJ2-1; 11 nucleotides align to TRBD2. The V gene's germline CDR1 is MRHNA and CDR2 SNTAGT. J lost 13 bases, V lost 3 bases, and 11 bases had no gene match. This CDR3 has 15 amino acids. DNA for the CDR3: TGTGCCAGCAGTGAAGATAGCGGGAGGGTTTCGGGCCAGTTCTTC. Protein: CASSEDSGRVSGQFF.

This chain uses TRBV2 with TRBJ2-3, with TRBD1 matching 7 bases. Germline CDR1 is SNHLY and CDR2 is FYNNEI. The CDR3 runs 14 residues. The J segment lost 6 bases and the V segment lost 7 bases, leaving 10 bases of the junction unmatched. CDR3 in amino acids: CASKEQGVRDTQYF. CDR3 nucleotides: TGTGCCAGCAAGGAGCAGGGGGTGAGGGATACGCAGTATTTT.

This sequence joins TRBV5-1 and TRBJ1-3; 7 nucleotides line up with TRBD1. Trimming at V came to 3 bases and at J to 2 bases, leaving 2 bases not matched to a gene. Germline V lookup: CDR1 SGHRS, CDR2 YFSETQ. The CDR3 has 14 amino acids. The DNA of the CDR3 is TGCGCCAGCAGCTCCGGGACAGCTGGAAACACCATATATTTT. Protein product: CASSSGTAGNTIYF.

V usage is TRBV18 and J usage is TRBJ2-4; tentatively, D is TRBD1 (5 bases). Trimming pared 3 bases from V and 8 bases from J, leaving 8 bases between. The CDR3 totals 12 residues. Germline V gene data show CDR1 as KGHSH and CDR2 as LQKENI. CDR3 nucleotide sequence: TGTGCCAGCTCACCTGACAGCGACATTCAGTACTTC. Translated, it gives CASSPDSDIQYF.

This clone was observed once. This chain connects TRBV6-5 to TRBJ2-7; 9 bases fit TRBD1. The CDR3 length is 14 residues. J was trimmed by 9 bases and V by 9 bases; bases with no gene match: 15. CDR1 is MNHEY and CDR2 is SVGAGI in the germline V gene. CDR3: CASNDGQGRSGQYF. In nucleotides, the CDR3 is TGTGCCAGTAATGACGGACAGGGGAGATCGGGGCAGTACTTC.

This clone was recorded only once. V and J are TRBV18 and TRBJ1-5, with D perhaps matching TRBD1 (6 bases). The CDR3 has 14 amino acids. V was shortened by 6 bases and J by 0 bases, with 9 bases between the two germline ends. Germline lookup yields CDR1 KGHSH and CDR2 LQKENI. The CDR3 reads CASSTGNSNQPQHF. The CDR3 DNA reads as TGTGCCAGCTCCACAGGGAATAGCAATCAGCCCCAGCATTTT.

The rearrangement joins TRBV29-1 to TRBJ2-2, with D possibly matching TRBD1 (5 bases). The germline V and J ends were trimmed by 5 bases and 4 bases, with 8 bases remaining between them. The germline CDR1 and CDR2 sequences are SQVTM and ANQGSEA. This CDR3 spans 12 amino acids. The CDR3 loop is CSVYRSTGELFF. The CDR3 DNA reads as TGCAGCGTTTACAGGAGCACCGGGGAGCTGTTTTTT.

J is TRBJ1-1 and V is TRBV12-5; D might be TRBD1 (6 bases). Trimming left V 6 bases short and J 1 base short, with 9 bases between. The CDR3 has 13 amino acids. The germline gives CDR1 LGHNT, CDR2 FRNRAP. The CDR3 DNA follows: TGTGCTAGTGGCATACAGGGGAACACTGAAGCTTTCTTT. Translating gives CASGIQGNTEAFF. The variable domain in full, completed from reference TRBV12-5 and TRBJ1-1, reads DARVTQTPRHKVTEMGQEVTMRCQPILGHNTVFWYRQTMMQGLELLAYFRNRAPLDDSGMPKDRFSAEMPDATLATLKIQPSEPRDSAVYFCASGIQGNTEAFFGQGTRLTVV.

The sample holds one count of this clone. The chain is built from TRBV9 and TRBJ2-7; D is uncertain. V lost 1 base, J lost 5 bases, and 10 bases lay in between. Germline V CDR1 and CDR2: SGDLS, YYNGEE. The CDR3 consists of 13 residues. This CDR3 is CASSVTSSHEQYF. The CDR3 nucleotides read TGTGCCAGCAGCGTAACAAGTTCCCACGAGCAGTACTTC.

In DNA, the CDR3 is TGTGCCAGCAGCGGACTTACCGGGACTAGCGGGAGTGGTGAGCAGTTCTTC. It encodes CASSGLTGTSGSGEQFF. This chain links TRBV9 with TRBJ2-1; 14 bases line up with TRBD2. The CDR3 runs to 17 residues. From germline, CDR1 is SGDLS and CDR2 YYNGEE. J gave up 9 bases and V 3 bases, and 11 bases lay outside the gene matches.

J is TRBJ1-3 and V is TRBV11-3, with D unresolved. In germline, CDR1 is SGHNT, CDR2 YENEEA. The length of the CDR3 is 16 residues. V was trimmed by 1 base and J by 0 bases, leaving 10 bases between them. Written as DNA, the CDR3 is TGTGCCAGCAGCTTAGGGGCAGTGAGCTCTGGAAACACCATATATTTT. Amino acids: CASSLGAVSSGNTIYF.

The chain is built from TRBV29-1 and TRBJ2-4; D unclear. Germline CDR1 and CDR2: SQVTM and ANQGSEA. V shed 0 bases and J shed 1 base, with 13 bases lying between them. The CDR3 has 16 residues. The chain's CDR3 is CSVEEHQVIAKNIQYF. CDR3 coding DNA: TGCAGCGTTGAAGAGCATCAGGTTATCGCCAAAAACATTCAGTACTTC. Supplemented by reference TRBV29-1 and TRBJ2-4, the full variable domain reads SAVISQKPSRDICQRGTSLTIQCQVDSQVTMMFWYRQQPGQSLTLIATANQGSEATYESGFVIDKFPISRPNLTFSTLTVSNMSPEDSSIYLCSVEEHQVIAKNIQYFGAGTRLSVL.